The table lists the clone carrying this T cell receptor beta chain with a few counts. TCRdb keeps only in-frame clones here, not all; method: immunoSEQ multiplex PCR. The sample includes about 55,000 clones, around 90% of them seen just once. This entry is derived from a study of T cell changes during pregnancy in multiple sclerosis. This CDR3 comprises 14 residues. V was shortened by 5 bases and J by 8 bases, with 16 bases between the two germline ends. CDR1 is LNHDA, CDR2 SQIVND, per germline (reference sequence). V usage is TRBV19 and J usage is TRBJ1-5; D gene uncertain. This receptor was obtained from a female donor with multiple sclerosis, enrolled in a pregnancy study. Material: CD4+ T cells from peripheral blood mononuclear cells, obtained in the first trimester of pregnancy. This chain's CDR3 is CASSPQERIEPQHF. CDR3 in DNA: TGTGCCAGTAGTCCACAAGAGAGGATTGAGCCCCAGCATTTT. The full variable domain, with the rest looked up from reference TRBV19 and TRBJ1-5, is DGGITQSPKYLFRKEGQNVTLSCEQNLNHDAMYWYRQDPGQGLRLIYYSQIVNDFQKGDIAEGYSVSREKKESFPLTVTSAQKNPTAFYLCASSPQERIEPQHFGDGTRLSIL.